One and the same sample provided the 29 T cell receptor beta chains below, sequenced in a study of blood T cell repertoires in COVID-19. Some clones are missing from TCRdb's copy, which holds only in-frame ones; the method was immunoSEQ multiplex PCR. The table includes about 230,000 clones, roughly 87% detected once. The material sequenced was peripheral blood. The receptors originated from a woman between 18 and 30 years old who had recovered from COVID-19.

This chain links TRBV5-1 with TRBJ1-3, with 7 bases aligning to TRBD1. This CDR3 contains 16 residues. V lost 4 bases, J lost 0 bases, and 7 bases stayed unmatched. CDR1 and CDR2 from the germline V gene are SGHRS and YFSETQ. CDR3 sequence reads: CASSMGQLSSGNTIYF. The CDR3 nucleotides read TGCGCCAGCAGCATGGGACAGTTGAGCTCTGGAAACACCATATATTTT.

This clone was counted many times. The CDR3, as DNA: TGTGCCAGCAGCTCCCACACCAGGTATAGCAATCAGCCCCAGCATTTT. This sequence encodes CASSSHTRYSNQPQHF. The chain has TRBV5-5 and TRBJ1-5; D is uncertain. The CDR3 covers 16 residues. Germline CDR1 is SGHKS and CDR2 is YYEKEE (reference sequence). V was shortened by 3 bases and J by 0 bases, with 13 bases between the two germline ends.

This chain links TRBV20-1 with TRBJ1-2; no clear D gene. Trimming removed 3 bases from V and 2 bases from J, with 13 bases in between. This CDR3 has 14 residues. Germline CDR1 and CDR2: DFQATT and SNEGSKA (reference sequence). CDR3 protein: CSASSVSRNYGYTF. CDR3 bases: TGCAGTGCTAGTTCTGTTAGTCGGAACTATGGCTACACCTTC.

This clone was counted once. The CDR3 region has the DNA TGTGCCAGCAGTCCCGGACAGGGGGCTAATTCACCCCTCCACTTT. Amino acid sequence: CASSPGQGANSPLHF. The rearrangement joins TRBV6-2 or TRBV6-3 to TRBJ1-6; 11 positions match TRBD1. J lost 6 bases, V lost 5 bases, and 3 bases had no gene match. CDR1 and CDR2 from the germline V gene are MNHEY and SVGEGT. This CDR3 region has 15 residues.

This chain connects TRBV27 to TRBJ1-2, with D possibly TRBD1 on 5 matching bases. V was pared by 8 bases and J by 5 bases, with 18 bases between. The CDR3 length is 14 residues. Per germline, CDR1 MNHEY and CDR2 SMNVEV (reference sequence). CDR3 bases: TGTGCCAGCTCAGAAGCAGGGTTTACTTATGGCTACACCTTC. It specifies CASSEAGFTYGYTF.

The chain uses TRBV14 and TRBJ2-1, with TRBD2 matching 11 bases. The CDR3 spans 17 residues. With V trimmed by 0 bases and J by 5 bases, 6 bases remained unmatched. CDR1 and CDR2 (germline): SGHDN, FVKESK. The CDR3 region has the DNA TGTGCCAGCAGCCAAGAATGGGGACTAGCGGTTCACAATGAGCAGTTCTTC. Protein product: CASSQEWGLAVHNEQFF. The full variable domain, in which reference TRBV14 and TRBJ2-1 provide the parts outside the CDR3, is EAGVTQFPSHSVIEKGQTVTLRCDPISGHDNLYWYRRVMGKEIKFLLHFVKESKQDESGMPNNRFLAERTGGTYSTLKVQPAELEDSGVYFCASSQEWGLAVHNEQFFGPGTRLTVL.

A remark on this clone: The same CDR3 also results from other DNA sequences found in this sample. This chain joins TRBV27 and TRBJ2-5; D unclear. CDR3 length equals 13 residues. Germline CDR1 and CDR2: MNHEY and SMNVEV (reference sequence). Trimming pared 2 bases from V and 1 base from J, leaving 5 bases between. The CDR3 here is CASSLGSQETQYF. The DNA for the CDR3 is TGTGCCAGCAGTTTAGGCAGCCAAGAGACCCAGTACTTC.

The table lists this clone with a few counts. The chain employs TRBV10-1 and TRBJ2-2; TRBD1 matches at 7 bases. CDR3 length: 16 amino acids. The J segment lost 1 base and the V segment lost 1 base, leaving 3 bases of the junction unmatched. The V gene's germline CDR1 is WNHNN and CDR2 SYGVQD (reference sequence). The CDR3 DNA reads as TGCGCCAGCAGTGAGTGGGCAGGGGGGAACACCGGGGAGCTGTTTTTT. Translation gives CASSEWAGGNTGELFF.

The CDR3 sequence: CASSGQYSGLLPDTQYF. CDR3 DNA: TGTGCCAGCAGTGGACAATATTCGGGACTACTACCAGATACGCAGTATTTT. This chain uses TRBV27 with TRBJ2-3, with TRBD2 matching over 7 bases. The CDR3 has 17 residues. Germline V CDR1 and CDR2: MNHEY, SMNVEV (reference sequence). The V and J ends lost 5 bases and 4 bases, in that order; junction bases with no gene match: 15.

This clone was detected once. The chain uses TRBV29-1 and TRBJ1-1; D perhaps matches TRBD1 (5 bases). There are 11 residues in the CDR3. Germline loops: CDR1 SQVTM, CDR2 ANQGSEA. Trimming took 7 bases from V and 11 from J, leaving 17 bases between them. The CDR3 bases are TGCAGCGGGAATTCGGGGGTCATTGCTTTCTTT. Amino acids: CSGNSGVIAFF. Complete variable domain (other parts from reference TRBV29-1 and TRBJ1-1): SAVISQKPSRDICQRGTSLTIQCQVDSQVTMMFWYRQQPGQSLTLIATANQGSEATYESGFVIDKFPISRPNLTFSTLTVSNMSPEDSSIYLCSGNSGVIAFFGQGTRLTVV.

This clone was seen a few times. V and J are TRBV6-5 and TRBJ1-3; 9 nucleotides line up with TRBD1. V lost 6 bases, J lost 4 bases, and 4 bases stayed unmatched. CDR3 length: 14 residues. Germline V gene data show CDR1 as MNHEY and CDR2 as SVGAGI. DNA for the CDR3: TGTGCCAGCAGGCCTGACAGGGGGGGAAACACCATATATTTT. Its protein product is CASRPDRGGNTIYF.

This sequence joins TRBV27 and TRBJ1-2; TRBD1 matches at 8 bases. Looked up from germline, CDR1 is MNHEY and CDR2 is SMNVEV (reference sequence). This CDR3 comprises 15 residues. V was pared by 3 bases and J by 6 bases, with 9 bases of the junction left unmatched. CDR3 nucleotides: TGTGCCAGCAGTTTTTACCGGACAGGGCAGGATGGCTACACCTTC. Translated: CASSFYRTGQDGYTF.

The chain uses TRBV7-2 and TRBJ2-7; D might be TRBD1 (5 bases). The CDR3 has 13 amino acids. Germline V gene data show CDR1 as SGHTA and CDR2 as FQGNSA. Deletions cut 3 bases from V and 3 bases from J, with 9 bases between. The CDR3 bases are TGTGCCAGCAGCTTCGAAGGGGACTACGAGCAGTACTTC. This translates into CASSFEGDYEQYF.

The chain's CDR3 is CAISPGTTNTGELFF. For the CDR3, the DNA is TGTGCCATCAGTCCGGGGACAACGAACACCGGGGAGCTGTTTTTT. The chain couples TRBV10-3 to TRBJ2-2, with D perhaps matching TRBD1 (6 bases). This CDR3 is 15 amino acids long. Germline V lookup: CDR1 ENHRY, CDR2 SYGVKD. V lost 5 bases and J lost 0, with 10 bases in between.

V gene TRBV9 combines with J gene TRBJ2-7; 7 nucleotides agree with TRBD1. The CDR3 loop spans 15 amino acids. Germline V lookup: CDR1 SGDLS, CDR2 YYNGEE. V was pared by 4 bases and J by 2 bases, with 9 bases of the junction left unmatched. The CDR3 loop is CASSFRDSGTYEQYF. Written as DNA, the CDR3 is TGTGCCAGCAGCTTCCGGGACAGTGGGACCTACGAGCAGTACTTC.

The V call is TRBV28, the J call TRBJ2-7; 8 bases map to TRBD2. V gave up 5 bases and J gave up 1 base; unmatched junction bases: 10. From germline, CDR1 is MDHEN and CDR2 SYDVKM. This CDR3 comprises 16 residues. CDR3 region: CASSHGVAGRSYEQYF. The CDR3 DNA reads TGTGCCAGCAGTCACGGGGTAGCGGGACGTTCCTACGAGCAGTACTTC.

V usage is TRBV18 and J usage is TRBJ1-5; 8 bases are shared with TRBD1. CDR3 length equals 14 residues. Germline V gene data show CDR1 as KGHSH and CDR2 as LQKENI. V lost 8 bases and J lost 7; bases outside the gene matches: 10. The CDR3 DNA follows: TGTGCCAGCCGTGGGCAGGGGGCCGGGCAGCCCCAGCATTTT. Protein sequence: CASRGQGAGQPQHF.

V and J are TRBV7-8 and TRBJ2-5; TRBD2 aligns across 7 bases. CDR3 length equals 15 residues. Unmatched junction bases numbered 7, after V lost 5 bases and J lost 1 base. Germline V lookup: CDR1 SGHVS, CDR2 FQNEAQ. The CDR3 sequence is CASSLRASGQETQYF. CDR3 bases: TGTGCCAGCAGCCTGAGGGCTAGCGGCCAAGAGACCCAGTACTTC.

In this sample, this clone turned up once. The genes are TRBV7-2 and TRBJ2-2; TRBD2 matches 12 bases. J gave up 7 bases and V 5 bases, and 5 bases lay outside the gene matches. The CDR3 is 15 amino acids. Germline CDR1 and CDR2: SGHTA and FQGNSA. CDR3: CASSRTTSGSGELFF. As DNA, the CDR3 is TGTGCCAGCAGCCGGACGACTAGCGGGAGCGGGGAGCTGTTTTTT.

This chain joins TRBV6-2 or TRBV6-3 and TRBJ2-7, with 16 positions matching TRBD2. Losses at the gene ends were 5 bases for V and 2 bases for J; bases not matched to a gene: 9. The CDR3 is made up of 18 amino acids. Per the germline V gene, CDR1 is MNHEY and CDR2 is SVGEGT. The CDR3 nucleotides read TGTGCCAGCAGTACCGGGACTAGCGGGAGGGCCAAGGCCTACGAGCAGTACTTC. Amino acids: CASSTGTSGRAKAYEQYF.

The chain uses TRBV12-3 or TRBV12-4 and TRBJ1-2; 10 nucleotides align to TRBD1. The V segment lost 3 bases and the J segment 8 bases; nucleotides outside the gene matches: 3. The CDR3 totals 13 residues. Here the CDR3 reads CASSLGQGIGYTF. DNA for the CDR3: TGTGCCAGCAGTTTGGGACAGGGGATCGGCTACACCTTC.

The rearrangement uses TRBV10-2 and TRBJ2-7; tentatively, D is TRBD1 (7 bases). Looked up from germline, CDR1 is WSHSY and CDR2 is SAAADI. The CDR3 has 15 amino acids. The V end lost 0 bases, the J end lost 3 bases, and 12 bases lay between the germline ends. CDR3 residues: CASSESSGGYYEQYF. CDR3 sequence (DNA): TGCGCCAGCAGTGAGTCGTCAGGGGGGTACTACGAGCAGTACTTC.

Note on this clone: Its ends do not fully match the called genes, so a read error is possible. CDR3 sequence (DNA): TGTGCCAGCAGCTACTCCCGACTAGCCGGGGAGTATTTT. Translated: CASSYSRLAGEYF. The chain links TRBV6-5 to TRBJ2-3; 7 positions agree with TRBD2. Germline values: CDR1 MNHEY, CDR2 SVGAGI. The CDR3 covers 13 residues.

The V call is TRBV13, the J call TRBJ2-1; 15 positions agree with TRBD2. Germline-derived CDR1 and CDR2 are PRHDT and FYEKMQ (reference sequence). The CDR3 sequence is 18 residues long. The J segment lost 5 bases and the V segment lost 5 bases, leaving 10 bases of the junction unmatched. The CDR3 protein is CASSPPRTSGRGHNEQFF. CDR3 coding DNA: TGTGCCAGCAGCCCCCCCCGGACTAGCGGGAGGGGGCACAATGAGCAGTTCTTC.

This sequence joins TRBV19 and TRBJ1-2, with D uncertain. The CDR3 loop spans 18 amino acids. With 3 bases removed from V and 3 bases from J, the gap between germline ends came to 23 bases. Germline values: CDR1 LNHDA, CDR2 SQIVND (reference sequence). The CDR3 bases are TGTGCCAGTAGTATGGGTGCTAGGACTTTCGGCTGGGACTATGGCTACACCTTC. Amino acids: CASSMGARTFGWDYGYTF.

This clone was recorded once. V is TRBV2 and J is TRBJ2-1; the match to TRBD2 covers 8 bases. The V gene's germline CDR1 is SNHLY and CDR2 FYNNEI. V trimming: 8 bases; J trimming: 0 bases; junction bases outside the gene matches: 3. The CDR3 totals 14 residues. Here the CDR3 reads CASYSGSSYNEQFF. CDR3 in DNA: TGTGCCAGCTACAGCGGGAGCTCCTACAATGAGCAGTTCTTC.

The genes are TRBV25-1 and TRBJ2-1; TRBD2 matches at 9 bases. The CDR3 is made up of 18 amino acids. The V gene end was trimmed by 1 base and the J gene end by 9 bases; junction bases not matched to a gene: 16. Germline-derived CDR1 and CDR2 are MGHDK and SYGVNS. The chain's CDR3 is CASSEWGAASGKLLEQFF. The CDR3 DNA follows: TGTGCCAGCAGTGAATGGGGGGCGGCTAGCGGGAAGCTGCTTGAGCAGTTCTTC.

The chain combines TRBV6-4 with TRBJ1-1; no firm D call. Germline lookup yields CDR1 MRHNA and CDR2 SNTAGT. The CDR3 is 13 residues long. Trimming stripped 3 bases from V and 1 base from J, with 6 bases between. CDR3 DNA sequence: TGTGCCAGCAGTGAAACAGCGAACACTGAAGCTTTCTTT. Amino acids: CASSETANTEAFF.

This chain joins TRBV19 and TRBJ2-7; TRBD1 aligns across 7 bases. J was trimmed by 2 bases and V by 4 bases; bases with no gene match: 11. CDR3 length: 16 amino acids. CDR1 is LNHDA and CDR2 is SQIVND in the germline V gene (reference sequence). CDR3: CASSKKGATATYEQYF. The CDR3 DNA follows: TGTGCCAGTAGTAAGAAGGGGGCCACAGCTACCTACGAGCAGTACTTC. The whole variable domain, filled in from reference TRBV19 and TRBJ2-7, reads DGGITQSPKYLFRKEGQNVTLSCEQNLNHDAMYWYRQDPGQGLRLIYYSQIVNDFQKGDIAEGYSVSREKKESFPLTVTSAQKNPTAFYLCASSKKGATATYEQYFGPGTRLTVT.